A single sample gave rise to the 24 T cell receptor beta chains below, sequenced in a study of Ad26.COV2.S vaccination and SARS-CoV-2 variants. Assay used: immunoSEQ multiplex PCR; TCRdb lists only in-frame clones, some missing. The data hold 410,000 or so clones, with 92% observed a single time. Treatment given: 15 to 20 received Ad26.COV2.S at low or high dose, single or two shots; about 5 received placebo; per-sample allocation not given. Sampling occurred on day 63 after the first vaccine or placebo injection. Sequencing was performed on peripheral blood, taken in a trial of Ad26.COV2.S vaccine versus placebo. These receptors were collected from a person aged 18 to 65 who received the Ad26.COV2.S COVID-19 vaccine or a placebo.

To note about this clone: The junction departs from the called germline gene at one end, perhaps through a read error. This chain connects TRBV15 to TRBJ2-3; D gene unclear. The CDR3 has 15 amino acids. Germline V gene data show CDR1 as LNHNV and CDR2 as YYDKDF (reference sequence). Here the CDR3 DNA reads TGTGCCACCAGAAGAGGCCGTATGGGGACAGATACGCAGTATTTT. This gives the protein CATRRGRMGTDTQYF. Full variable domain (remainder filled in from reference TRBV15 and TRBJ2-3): DAMVIQNPRYQVTQFGKPVTLSCSQTLNHNVMYWYQQKSSQAPKLLFHYYDKDFNNEADTPDNFQSRRPNTSFCFLDIRSPGLGDTAMYLCATRRGRMGTDTQYFGPGTRLTVL.

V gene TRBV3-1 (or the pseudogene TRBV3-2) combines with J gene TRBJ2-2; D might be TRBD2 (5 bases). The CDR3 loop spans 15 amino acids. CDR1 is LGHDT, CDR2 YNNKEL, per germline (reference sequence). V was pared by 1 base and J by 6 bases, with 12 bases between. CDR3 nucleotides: TGTGCCAGCAGCCAAGTAGGACTGAGGGCCGGGGAGCTGTTTTTT. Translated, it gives CASSQVGLRAGELFF.

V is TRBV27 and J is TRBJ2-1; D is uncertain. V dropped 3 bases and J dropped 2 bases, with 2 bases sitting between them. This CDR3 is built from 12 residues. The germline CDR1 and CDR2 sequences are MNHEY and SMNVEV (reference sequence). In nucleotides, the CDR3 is TGTGCCAGCAGTTTCGCCTACAATGAGCAGTTCTTC. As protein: CASSFAYNEQFF.

The CDR3 nucleotides read TGTGCCAGCAGCCCATACCAGAACACTGAAGCTTTCTTT. Protein sequence: CASSPYQNTEAFF. The chain links TRBV3-1 (or the pseudogene TRBV3-2) to TRBJ1-1; no reliable D call. Trimming shortened V by 4 bases and J by 1 base, and 7 bases separated the two germline ends. The CDR3 has 13 residues. Germline V gene data show CDR1 as LGHDT and CDR2 as YNNKEL (reference sequence).

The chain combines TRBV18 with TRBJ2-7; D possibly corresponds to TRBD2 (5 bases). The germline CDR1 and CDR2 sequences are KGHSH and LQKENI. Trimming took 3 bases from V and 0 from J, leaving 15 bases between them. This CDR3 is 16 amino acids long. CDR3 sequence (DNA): TGTGCCAGCTCACCGCCCTTATTGGGGAGCTCCTACGAGCAGTACTTC. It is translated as CASSPPLLGSSYEQYF.

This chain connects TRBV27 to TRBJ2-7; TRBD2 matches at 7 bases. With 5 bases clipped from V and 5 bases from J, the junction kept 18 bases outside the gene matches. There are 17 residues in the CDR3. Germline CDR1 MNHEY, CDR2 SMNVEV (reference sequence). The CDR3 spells CASSGLRELAITHEQYF. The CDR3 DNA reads TGTGCCAGCAGTGGACTGAGGGAACTAGCGATTACCCACGAGCAGTACTTC.

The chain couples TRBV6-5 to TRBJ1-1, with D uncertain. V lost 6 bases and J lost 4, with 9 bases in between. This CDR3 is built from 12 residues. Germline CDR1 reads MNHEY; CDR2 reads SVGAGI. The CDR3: CASRRRTTEAFF. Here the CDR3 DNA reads TGTGCCAGCAGAAGGAGGACCACTGAAGCTTTCTTT.

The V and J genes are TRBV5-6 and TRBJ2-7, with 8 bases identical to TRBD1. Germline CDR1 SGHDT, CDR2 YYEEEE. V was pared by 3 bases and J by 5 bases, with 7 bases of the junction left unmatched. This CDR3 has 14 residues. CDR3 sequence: CASSSGQGWDEQYF. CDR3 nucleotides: TGTGCCAGCAGCTCTGGACAGGGTTGGGACGAGCAGTACTTC.

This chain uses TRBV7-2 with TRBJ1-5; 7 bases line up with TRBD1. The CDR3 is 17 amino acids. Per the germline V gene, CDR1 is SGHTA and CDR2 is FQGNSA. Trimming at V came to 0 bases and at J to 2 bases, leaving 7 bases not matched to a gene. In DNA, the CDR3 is TGTGCCAGCAGCTTAGCATATCGACAGGGAGGCAATCAGCCCCAGCATTTT. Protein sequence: CASSLAYRQGGNQPQHF.

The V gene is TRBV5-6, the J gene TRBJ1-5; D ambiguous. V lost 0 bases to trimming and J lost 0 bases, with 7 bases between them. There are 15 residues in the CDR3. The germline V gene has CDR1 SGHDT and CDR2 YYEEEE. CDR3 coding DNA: TGTGCCAGCAGCTTGGTGAGGAATAGCAATCAGCCCCAGCATTTT. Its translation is CASSLVRNSNQPQHF.

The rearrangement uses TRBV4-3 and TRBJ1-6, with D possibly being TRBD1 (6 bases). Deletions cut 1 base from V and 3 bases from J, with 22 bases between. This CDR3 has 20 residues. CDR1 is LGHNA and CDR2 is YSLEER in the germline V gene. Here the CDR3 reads CASSQASGQGRASYNSPLHF. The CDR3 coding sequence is TGCGCCAGCAGCCAAGCCTCGGGGCAGGGGCGCGCGAGCTATAATTCACCCCTCCACTTT.

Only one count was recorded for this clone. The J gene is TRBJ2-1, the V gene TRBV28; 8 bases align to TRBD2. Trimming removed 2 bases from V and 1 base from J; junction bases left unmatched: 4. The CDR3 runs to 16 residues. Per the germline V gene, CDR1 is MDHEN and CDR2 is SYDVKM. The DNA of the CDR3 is TGTGCCAGCAGTTTACGGGGGGGGGCTTCCTACAATGAGCAGTTCTTC. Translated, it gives CASSLRGGASYNEQFF.

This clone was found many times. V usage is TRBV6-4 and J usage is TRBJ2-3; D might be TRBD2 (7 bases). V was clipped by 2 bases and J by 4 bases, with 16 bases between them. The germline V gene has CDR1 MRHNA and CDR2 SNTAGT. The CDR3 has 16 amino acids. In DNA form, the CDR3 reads TGTGCCAGCAGTGACGGATCGGGGGGCGACGCAGATACGCAGTATTTT. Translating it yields CASSDGSGGDADTQYF.

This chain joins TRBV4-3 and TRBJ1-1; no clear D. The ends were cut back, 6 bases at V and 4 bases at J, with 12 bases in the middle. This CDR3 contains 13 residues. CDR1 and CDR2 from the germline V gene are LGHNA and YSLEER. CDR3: CASSPVGFTEAFF. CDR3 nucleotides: TGCGCCAGCAGTCCGGTAGGATTCACTGAAGCTTTCTTT.

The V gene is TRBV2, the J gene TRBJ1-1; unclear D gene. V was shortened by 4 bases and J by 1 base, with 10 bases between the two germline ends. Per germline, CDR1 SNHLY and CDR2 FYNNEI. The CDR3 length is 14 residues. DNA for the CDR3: TGTGCCAGCAGTGTTGGAGACGGGAACACTGAAGCTTTCTTT. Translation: CASSVGDGNTEAFF.

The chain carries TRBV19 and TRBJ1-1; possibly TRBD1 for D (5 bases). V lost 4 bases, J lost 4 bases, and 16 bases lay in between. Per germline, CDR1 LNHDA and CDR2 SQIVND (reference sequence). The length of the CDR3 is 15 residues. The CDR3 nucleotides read TGTGCCAGTAGTAATCTCAGGGAGGTGAGCACTGAAGCTTTCTTT. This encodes CASSNLREVSTEAFF.

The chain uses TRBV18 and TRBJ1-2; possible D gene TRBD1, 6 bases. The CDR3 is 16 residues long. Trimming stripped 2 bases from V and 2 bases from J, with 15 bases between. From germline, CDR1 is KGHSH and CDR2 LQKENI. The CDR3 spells CASSPTGTPNNYGYTF. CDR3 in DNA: TGTGCCAGCTCACCAACCGGGACACCTAACAACTATGGCTACACCTTC.

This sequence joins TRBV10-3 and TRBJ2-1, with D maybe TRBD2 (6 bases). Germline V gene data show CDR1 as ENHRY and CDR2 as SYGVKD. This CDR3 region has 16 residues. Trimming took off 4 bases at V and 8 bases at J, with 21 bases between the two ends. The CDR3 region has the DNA TGTGCCATCAGTGGCTCTGGGGGGTATTATATGGATGAGCAGTTCTTC. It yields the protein CAISGSGGYYMDEQFF.

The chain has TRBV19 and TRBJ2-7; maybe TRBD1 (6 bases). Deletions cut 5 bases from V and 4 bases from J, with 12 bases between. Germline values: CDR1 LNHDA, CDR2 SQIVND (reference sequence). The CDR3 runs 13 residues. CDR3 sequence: CASSPGADYEQYF. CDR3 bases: TGTGCCAGTAGTCCAGGGGCGGATTACGAGCAGTACTTC.

CDR3 in amino acids: CASSFGFEAFF. The CDR3 region has the DNA TGTGCCAGCAGCTTTGGGTTTGAAGCTTTCTTT. The rearrangement links TRBV7-9 to TRBJ1-1; no definite D call. CDR1 and CDR2 from the germline V gene are SEHNR and FQNEAQ (reference sequence). This CDR3 spans 11 amino acids. V was clipped by 3 bases and J by 7 bases, with 6 bases between them.

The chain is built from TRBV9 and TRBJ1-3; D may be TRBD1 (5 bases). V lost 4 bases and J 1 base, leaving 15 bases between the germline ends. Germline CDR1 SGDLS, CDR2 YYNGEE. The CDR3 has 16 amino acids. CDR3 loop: CASSNFGGLSGNTIYF. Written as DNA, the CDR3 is TGTGCCAGCAGCAATTTTGGGGGACTTTCTGGAAACACCATATATTTT.

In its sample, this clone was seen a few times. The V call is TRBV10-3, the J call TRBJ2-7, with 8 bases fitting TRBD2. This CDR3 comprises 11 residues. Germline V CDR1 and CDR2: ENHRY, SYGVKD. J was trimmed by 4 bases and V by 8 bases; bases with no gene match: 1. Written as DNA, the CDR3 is TGTGCCATCCGGGGGGGGTACGAGCAGTACTTC. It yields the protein CAIRGGYEQYF.

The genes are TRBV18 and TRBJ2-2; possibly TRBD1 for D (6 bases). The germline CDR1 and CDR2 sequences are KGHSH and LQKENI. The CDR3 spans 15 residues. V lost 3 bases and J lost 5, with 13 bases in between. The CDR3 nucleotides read TGTGCCAGCTCACCGTTCGCAGGGGCGACCGGGGAGCTGTTTTTT. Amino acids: CASSPFAGATGELFF.

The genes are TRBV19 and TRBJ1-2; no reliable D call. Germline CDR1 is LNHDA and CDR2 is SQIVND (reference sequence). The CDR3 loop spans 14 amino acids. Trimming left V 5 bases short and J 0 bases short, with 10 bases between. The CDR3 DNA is TGTGCCAGTAGTTTCGGCAAACCTAACTATGGCTACACCTTC. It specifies CASSFGKPNYGYTF.